This T cell receptor (beta chain) is drawn from a study of T cells in localized non-small cell lung cancer. Study outcomes and limitations: A median around 57 of the top 100 tumor clones appeared in adjacent lung. Uninvolved adjacent lung had higher T cell clonality than tumor and all other tissues. As only one tumor region underwent sequencing, heterogeneity remains possible. Elevated circulating T cell density in blood was associated with longer overall survival.

Germline V gene data show CDR1 as SQVTM and CDR2 as ANQGSEA. This CDR3 contains 11 residues. Trimming pared 5 bases from V and 8 bases from J, leaving 12 bases between. Profiled with immunoSEQ multiplex PCR; TCRdb holds only in-frame clones, not every one. The profile shows about 23,000 clones, around nine tenths of them singletons. Worth noting for this clone: Its antigen is as yet unknown.

The chain is built from TRBV29-1 and TRBJ1-2; D perhaps matches TRBD1 (5 bases). The origin of this receptor is a woman aged 40-70 years with stage I lung adenocarcinoma. The sequencing used peripheral blood, collected before any cancer treatment. CDR3 sequence: CSVTLGDGYTF. Here the CDR3 DNA reads TGCAGCGTTACACTAGGGGACGGCTACACCTTC.